A selection of T cell receptor beta chains follows, all from one sample in a study of T cells expressing NK-cell markers. TCRdb reprocessed the 5' RACE reads; each CDR3 protein has one entry and no DNA is given. The sample has 300,000 to 450,000 distinct CDR3 sequences, and its top ten clones hold over 4%. Material for sequencing was blood T cells: a sorted CD56 or NKG2C T cell subset, CD4+ or CD8+ T cells, or bulk PBMC T cells (not recorded which). Receptors were obtained from a man aged 18 to 69 in good health. The CDR3 runs from the conserved cysteine through the conserved F or W. Fields, in order: J gene, V gene, CDR3 length, CDR3 protein.

J: TRBJ2-1; V: TRBV21-1; length: 16; CDR3: CASSKVLWVYDNEQFF
J: TRBJ1-5; V: TRBV3-1; length: 15; CDR3: CASSPGTLSNQPQHF
J: TRBJ2-5; V: TRBV5-1; length: 13; CDR3: CASSQGLQETQYF
J: TRBJ2-1; V: TRBV19; length: 14; CDR3: CASRAGAGTNEQFF
J: TRBJ2-3; V: TRBV20-1; length: 15; CDR3: CSASRAGAPADTQYF
J: TRBJ2-1; V: TRBV20-1; length: 15; CDR3: CSARVSAGGPGEQFF
J: TRBJ2-7; V: TRBV20-1; length: 13; CDR3: CSAVTGLAYEQYF
J: TRBJ1-4; V: TRBV20-1; length: 14; CDR3: CSAKLTATNEKLFF
J: TRBJ1-4; V: TRBV30; length: 13; CDR3: CAWSGPLEEKLFF
J: TRBJ1-2; V: TRBV6-6; length: 13; CDR3: CASSYTQGLGYTF
J: TRBJ2-7; V: TRBV5-1; length: 14; CDR3: CASPHTIGRYEQYF
J: TRBJ2-3; V: TRBV7-2; length: 16; CDR3: CASSPPGLASTDTQYF
J: TRBJ2-3; V: TRBV21-1; length: 15; CDR3: CASSNSVGGTDTQYF
J: TRBJ2-1; V: TRBV29-1; length: 12; CDR3: CSVLRTSNEQFF
J: TRBJ2-1; V: TRBV6-1; length: 13; CDR3: CASSETTSIEQFF
J: TRBJ1-6; V: TRBV12-3/TRBV12-4; length: 15; CDR3: CASSADRSYNSPLHF
J: TRBJ2-1; V: TRBV20-1; length: 14; CDR3: CSARDSGKVGEQFF
J: TRBJ2-1; V: TRBV6-5; length: 17; CDR3: CASSYPKGHLSYNEQFF
J: TRBJ2-1; V: TRBV5-6; length: 15; CDR3: CASRVGTGWVNEQFF
J: TRBJ1-3; V: TRBV28; length: 14; CDR3: CASSSRGEVNTIYF
J: TRBJ2-7; V: TRBV28; length: 17; CDR3: CASSLPIGAVFTYEQYF
J: TRBJ2-1; V: TRBV20-1; length: 15; CDR3: CSAPGGGGLYNEQFF
J: TRBJ2-1; V: TRBV20-1; length: 16; CDR3: CSARQHYRGSGNEQFF
J: TRBJ1-5; V: TRBV20-1; length: 15; CDR3: CSARPGQNSNQPQHF
J: TRBJ2-1; V: TRBV20-1; length: 15; CDR3: CSAREPGQGVSGQFF
J: TRBJ1-2; V: TRBV5-1; length: 14; CDR3: CASSLSRGGYGYTF
J: TRBJ1-2; V: TRBV3-1; length: 13; CDR3: CASSPGTVFGYTF
J: TRBJ1-2; V: TRBV20-1; length: 15; CDR3: CSATDRTGAIYGYTF
J: TRBJ1-1; V: TRBV5-1; length: 14; CDR3: CASSKNRDFAEAFF
J: TRBJ2-3; V: TRBV11-2; length: 15; CDR3: CASSRGGLRTDTQYF
J: TRBJ2-7; V: TRBV4-2; length: 16; CDR3: CASSRDTRAGEDEQYF
J: TRBJ1-2; V: TRBV5-6; length: 15; CDR3: CASSRGQGFYYGYTF
J: TRBJ1-1; V: TRBV7-8; length: 14; CDR3: CASTAKRENTEAFF
J: TRBJ1-5; V: TRBV20-1; length: 17; CDR3: CSARDLSYPYSNQPQHF
J: TRBJ2-5; V: TRBV7-2; length: 15; CDR3: CASSNDRGRVETQYF
J: TRBJ2-1; V: TRBV6-2/TRBV6-3; length: 16; CDR3: CASSYQAGGGYNEQFF
J: TRBJ2-6; V: TRBV6-1; length: 15; CDR3: CAASKLAAGANVLTF
J: TRBJ2-3; V: TRBV3-1; length: 18; CDR3: CASSHKRASGVLADTQYF
J: TRBJ2-7; V: TRBV5-1; length: 13; CDR3: CASSLAKWDEQYF
J: TRBJ2-3; V: TRBV9; length: 15; CDR3: CASSPRGGQVDTQYF
J: TRBJ2-5; V: TRBV6-2/TRBV6-3; length: 15; CDR3: CASSRAGGSRETQYF
J: TRBJ2-1; V: TRBV7-2; length: 15; CDR3: CASSLRISIYNEQFF
J: TRBJ2-1; V: TRBV19; length: 15; CDR3: CASSISTVTYNEQFF
J: TRBJ2-2; V: TRBV5-1; length: 16; CDR3: CASSSGAGDSTGELFF
J: TRBJ2-3; V: TRBV20-1; length: 14; CDR3: CSARAGTRTDTQYF
J: TRBJ1-6; V: TRBV20-1; length: 14; CDR3: CSARKGQTNSPLHF
J: TRBJ1-2; V: TRBV29-1; length: 14; CDR3: CSVDNPGIIDGYTF
J: TRBJ2-6; V: TRBV28; length: 16; CDR3: CASSFRSVSGANVLTF
J: TRBJ2-4; V: TRBV4-1; length: 18; CDR3: CASSDATRGTLAKNIQYF
J: TRBJ1-1; V: TRBV18; length: 14; CDR3: CASSLTGTNTEAFF
J: TRBJ2-3; V: TRBV3-1; length: 17; CDR3: CASSQDYRGGARNTQYF
J: TRBJ1-6; V: TRBV4-2; length: 17; CDR3: CASSQEGPGGIISPLHF
J: TRBJ1-1; V: TRBV6-5; length: 14; CDR3: CASSYSAGGYEAFF
J: TRBJ2-3; V: TRBV20-1; length: 14; CDR3: CSALKKESTDTQYF
J: TRBJ2-5; V: TRBV19; length: 16; CDR3: CASSMAITGPQETQYF
J: TRBJ2-2; V: TRBV7-3; length: 16; CDR3: CASSFLQGAPIGELFF
J: TRBJ1-1; V: TRBV12-3/TRBV12-4; length: 15; CDR3: CASSLSSGRGTEAFF
J: TRBJ2-3; V: TRBV6-1; length: 14; CDR3: CASWNRLVRDTQYF